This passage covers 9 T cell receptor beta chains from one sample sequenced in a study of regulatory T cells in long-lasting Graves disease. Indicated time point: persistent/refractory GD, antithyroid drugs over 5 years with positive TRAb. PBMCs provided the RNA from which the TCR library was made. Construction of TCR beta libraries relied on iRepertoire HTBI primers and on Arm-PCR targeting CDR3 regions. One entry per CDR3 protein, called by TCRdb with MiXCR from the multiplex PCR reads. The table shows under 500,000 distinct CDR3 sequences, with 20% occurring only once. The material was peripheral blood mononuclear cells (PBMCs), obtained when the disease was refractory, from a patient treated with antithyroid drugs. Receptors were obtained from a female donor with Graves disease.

The CDR3 here is CATLSRDYDNEQFF. The CDR3, as DNA: TGTGCCACCCTCTCACGGGACTACGACAATGAGCAGTTCTTC. The chain employs TRBV13 and TRBJ2-1, with 7 positions matching TRBD2. Germline-derived CDR1 and CDR2 are PRHDT and FYEKMQ (reference sequence). The CDR3 contains 14 residues. Trimming removed 10 bases from V and 5 bases from J; junction bases left unmatched: 11.

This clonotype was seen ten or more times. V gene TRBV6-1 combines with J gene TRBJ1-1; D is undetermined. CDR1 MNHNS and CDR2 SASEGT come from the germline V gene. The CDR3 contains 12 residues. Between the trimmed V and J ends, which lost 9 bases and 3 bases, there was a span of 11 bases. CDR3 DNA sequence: TGTGCCAGAAAAGGAGTGCACACTGAAGCTTTCTTT. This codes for CARKGVHTEAFF.

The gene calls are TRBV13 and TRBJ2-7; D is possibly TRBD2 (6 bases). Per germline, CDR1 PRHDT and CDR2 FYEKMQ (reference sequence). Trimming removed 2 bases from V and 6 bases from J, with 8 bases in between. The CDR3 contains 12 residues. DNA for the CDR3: TGTGCCAGCAGCTTAAGGAGGGCCGAGCAGTACTTC. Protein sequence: CASSLRRAEQYF.

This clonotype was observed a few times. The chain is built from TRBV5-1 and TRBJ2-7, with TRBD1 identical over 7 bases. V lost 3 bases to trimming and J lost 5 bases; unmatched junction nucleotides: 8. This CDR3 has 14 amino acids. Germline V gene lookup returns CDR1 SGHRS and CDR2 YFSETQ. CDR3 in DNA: TGCGCCAGCAGCTCCTTAGGGGGCGCGCACGAGCAGTACTTC. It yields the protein CASSSLGGAHEQYF.

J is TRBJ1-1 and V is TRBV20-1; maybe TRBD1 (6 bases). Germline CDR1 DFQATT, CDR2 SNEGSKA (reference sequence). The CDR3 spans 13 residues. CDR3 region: CSDEPTGTLRAFF. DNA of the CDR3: TGCAGCGACGAGCCTACAGGGACCTTAAGGGCTTTCTTT.

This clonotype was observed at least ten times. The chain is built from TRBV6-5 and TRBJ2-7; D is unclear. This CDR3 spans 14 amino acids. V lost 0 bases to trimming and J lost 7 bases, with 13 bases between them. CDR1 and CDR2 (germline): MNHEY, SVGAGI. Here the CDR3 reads CASSYSSPTSEQYF. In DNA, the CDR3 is TGTGCCAGCAGTTACTCAAGCCCGACTTCTGAGCAGTACTTC.

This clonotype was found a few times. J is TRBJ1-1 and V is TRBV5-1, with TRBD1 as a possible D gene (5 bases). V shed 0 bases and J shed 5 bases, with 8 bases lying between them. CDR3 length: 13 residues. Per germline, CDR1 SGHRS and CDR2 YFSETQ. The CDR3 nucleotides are TGCGCCAGCAGCTTGGGCAAGGGGACTGAAGCTTTCTTT. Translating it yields CASSLGKGTEAFF.

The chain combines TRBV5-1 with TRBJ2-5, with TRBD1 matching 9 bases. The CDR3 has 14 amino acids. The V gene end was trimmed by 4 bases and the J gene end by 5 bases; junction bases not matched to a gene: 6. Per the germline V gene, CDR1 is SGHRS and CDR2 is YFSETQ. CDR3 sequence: CASSRDRAMETQYF. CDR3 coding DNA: TGCGCCAGCAGCAGGGACAGGGCGATGGAGACCCAGTACTTC.

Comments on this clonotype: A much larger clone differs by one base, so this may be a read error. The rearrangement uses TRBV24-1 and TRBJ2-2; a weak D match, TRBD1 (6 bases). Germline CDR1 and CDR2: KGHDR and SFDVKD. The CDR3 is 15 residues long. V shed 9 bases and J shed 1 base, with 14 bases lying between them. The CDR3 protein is CATGLGQKNTGELFF. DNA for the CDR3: TGTGCCACCGGCCTTGGACAGAAGAACACCGGGGAGCTGTTTTTT.